These 4 T cell receptor beta chains were all obtained from the same sample, sequenced in a study of T cell clones after liver transplantation (dated by TCRdb to about 2019). Receptor libraries were prepared by the immunoSEQ multiplex PCR assay. TCRdb obtained this table from immuneACCESS and retained in-frame rearrangements with V and J assigned. These tables miss some clones; where compared with another copy, unresolved V genes account for less than half of the shortfall, and the remainder is unexplained. This sample comprises roughly 65,000 clones, 80% to 95% of them detected only once. 0.75% to 1% of the sample comes from the top ten. Material: CD4+ T cells from blood, obtained about 26 months after liver transplant. These receptors were taken from a human patient who received a liver transplant. Some T cells present after a transplant may be cells of the graft donor.

This rearrangement joins TRBV5-4 to TRBJ2-5, with TRBD2 identical over 10 bases. Germline assignment: CDR1 SGHNT and CDR2 YYREEE (reference sequence). CDR3 length: 16 residues. The V gene end was trimmed by 0 bases and the J gene end by 2 bases; junction bases not matched to a gene: 4. The CDR3 loop reads CASSLVEREGQETQYF. DNA of the CDR3: TGTGCCAGCAGCTTGGTTGAGCGGGAGGGACAAGAGACCCAGTACTTC.

The chain combines TRBV6-5 with TRBJ1-2, with D perhaps TRBD1 (5 bases). The V gene's germline CDR1 is MNHEY and CDR2 SVGAGI. The CDR3 has 13 amino acids. The V end was cut by 7 bases, the J end by 2 bases, with 11 bases between. CDR3 nucleotides: TGTGCCAGCACCCGGGGACGGAACTATGGCTACACCTTC. It specifies CASTRGRNYGYTF.

The chain employs TRBV5-1 and TRBJ2-3; TRBD2 matches 11 bases. The CDR3 length is 18 residues. CDR1 is SGHRS and CDR2 is YFSETQ in the germline V gene. Losses at the gene ends were 0 bases for V and 2 bases for J; bases not matched to a gene: 8. This chain's CDR3 is CASSLVPLAGDLTDTQYF. CDR3 sequence (DNA): TGCGCCAGCAGCTTGGTTCCACTAGCGGGAGACCTCACAGATACGCAGTATTTT. The whole variable domain, filled in from reference TRBV5-1 and TRBJ2-3, reads KAGVTQTPRYLIKTRGQQVTLSCSPISGHRSVSWYQQTPGQGLQFLFEYFSETQRNKGNFPGRFSGRQFSNSRSEMNVSTLELGDSALYLCASSLVPLAGDLTDTQYFGPGTRLTVL.

This sequence joins TRBV5-1 and TRBJ2-3; the match to TRBD2 covers 7 bases. The ends lost 2 bases at V and 0 bases at J; junction bases unmatched: 6. This CDR3 comprises 16 residues. Germline values: CDR1 SGHRS, CDR2 YFSETQ. The CDR3 sequence is CASSFDGRISTDTQYF. Here the CDR3 DNA reads TGCGCCAGCAGCTTTGACGGGAGGATTAGCACAGATACGCAGTATTTT.